A single sample gave rise to the 6 T cell receptor beta chains below, sequenced in a study of blood T cell repertoires in COVID-19. Profiled with immunoSEQ multiplex PCR; TCRdb holds only in-frame clones, not every one. The sample lists tens of thousands of clones, 85% to 90% occurring once. The sample comprised peripheral blood. The receptors here all came from a man aged 50 to 60 in a cohort sampled during active COVID-19.

J is TRBJ2-7 and V is TRBV4-1, with 7 nucleotides matching TRBD1. Germline V gene lookup returns CDR1 MGHRA and CDR2 YSYEKL. Unmatched junction bases numbered 5, after V lost 1 base and J lost 2 bases. This CDR3 has 15 amino acids. CDR3 sequence reads: CASSQGTGAAYEQYF. CDR3 nucleotides: TGCGCCAGCAGCCAAGGGACAGGCGCAGCCTACGAGCAGTACTTC.

This clone was seen a single time. The chain joins TRBV29-1 to TRBJ1-1, with 9 bases identical to TRBD1. This CDR3 has 14 residues. Losses at the gene ends were 7 bases for V and 5 bases for J; bases not matched to a gene: 11. Germline CDR1 SQVTM, CDR2 ANQGSEA. The CDR3 loop reads CSGRTGARETEAFF. The CDR3 bases are TGCAGCGGTCGGACAGGGGCAAGGGAAACTGAAGCTTTCTTT.

The rearrangement uses TRBV5-5 and TRBJ2-7, with a weak D call TRBD1 (5 bases). This CDR3 is 14 amino acids long. The V end lost 4 bases, the J end lost 3 bases, and 14 bases lay between the germline ends. The V gene's germline CDR1 is SGHKS and CDR2 YYEKEE (reference sequence). CDR3 sequence reads: CASSPNPDSYEQYF. In nucleotides, the CDR3 is TGTGCCAGCAGCCCCAACCCCGACAGCTACGAGCAGTACTTC.

The CDR3 spells CASSFYGGEITDTQYF. The CDR3 bases are TGTGCCAGCAGTTTTTACGGGGGGGAAATCACAGATACGCAGTATTTT. The chain is built from TRBV27 and TRBJ2-3, with 8 bases fitting TRBD2. The germline gives CDR1 MNHEY, CDR2 SMNVEV (reference sequence). The CDR3 has 16 amino acids. V shed 3 bases and J 2 bases; nucleotides not matched to a gene: 7.

The chain has TRBV5-1 and TRBJ2-5, with a weak D call TRBD1 (7 bases). Germline CDR1 is SGHRS and CDR2 is YFSETQ. The CDR3 totals 13 residues. Trimming shortened V by 6 bases and J by 13 bases, and 22 bases separated the two germline ends. CDR3 amino acids: CASNPGGGLRVYF. CDR3 in DNA: TGCGCCAGCAATCCCGGAGGGGGCCTGAGGGTGTACTTC.

V gene TRBV13 combines with J gene TRBJ2-5; D perhaps matches TRBD1 (5 bases). The germline V gene has CDR1 PRHDT and CDR2 FYEKMQ (reference sequence). This CDR3 is built from 12 residues. V shed 6 bases and J shed 5 bases, with 10 bases lying between them. CDR3 DNA sequence: TGTGCCAGCAGTTCAGGGTGGGAGACCCAGTACTTC. This encodes CASSSGWETQYF.